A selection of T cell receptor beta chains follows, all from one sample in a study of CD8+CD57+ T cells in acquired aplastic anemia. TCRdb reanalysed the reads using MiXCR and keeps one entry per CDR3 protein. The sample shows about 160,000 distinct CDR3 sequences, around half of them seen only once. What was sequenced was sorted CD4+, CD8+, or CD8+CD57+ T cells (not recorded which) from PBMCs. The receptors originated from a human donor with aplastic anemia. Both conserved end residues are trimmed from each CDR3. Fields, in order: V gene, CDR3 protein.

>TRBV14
AISESRQGAGYT
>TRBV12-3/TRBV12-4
ASSPGHVWTSGRNPLYEQY
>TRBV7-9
ARKWEVGIPDTQY
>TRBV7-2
ASSQLRNEQF
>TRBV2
ASSTGLAVYNEQF
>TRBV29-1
SARPGGGVEQY
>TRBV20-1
SARDPWERGGNEQF
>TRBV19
ASSRRLRGASYEQY
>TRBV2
ASRPTANYGYT
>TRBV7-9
ASSLGGTTEAF
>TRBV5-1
ASSFNRENSPLH
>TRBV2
ASTGGGSTEKLF
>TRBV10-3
AITGRDGYT
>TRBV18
ASSLRNTEAF
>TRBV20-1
SARVDEGEAF
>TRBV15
ATSRGYNEQF
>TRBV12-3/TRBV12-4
ASSLAEGRSAF
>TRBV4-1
ASSQATGSYEQY
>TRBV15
ATSRGSNYEQY
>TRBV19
ASSLMAGNTIY
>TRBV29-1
SVTGGYEQY
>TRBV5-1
ASSRYDSGTSGTDTQY
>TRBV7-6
ASSTKASGGANEQF
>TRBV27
ASSPSGTFGYT
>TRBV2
ASKYPRQGGRDTEAF
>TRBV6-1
ASSVDYLIPDTQY
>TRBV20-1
SASHTWDYGYT
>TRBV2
ASSELGVHQPQH
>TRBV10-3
AISERDRINYGYT
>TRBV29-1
SVEWDGF
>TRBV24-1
ATRPTGLTEAF
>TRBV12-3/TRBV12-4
ASSFPLGAGELF
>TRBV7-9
ASSTTSGTYEQY
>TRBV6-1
ASSAQRGQGDYEQY
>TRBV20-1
SARDPQGLVQETQY
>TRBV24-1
ATSDPTGGKDYGYT
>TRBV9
ASSVQDNYYEQY
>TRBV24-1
ATSDSTGTGGSGANVLT
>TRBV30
AWREGLAGGFTDTQY
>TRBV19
ASTLSGQGNSPLH
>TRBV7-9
ASSLHTYEQY
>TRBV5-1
ASSLDQGMGYEQY
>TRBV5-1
ASSPRYRETYEQY
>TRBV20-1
SASRRGPYEQY
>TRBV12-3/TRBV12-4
ASRRSDSSSYNEQF
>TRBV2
ASSDQGVRGEQF
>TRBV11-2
ASSLGGWGNIQY
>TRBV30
AWSVLAGSTGEPF
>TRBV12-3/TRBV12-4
ASSLGRGETEAF
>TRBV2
ASSQGPAYNSPLH
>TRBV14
ASSLGLAGRGTQY
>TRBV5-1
ASSLSGVGASTYGYT
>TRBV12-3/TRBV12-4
ASSLEGQGENSPLH
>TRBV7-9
ASSQQEHTEAF
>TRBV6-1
ASSPLPTEPWPSPLH
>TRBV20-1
SARGQGDLGGYT
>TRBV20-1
GVEGEGTQY
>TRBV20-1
SAGGGWADTQY
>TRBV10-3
AISASGRNTGELF